The next 21 T cell receptor beta chains were all read from a single sample in a study of radiotherapy plus CTLA-4 blockade in lung cancer (dated by TCRdb to the late 2010s). Library prep was done by the immunoSEQ multiplex PCR assay. As stored in TCRdb, this immuneACCESS dataset retains in-frame rearrangements with V and J assigned. A fraction of the clones does not appear; measured against another copy, unresolved V genes explain less than half of the discrepancy, and the remainder lacks a known reason. This sample is represented by around 80,000 clones; 84% of them were singletons. Of the sample, around 0.72% falls within the top ten clones. The sample in question was peripheral blood, obtained from a patient treated with radiotherapy plus ipilimumab. Receptors originate from a human donor with non-small cell lung cancer who had stable disease on radiotherapy plus ipilimumab.

V and J are TRBV6-5 and TRBJ1-2; 7 bases match TRBD1. The CDR3 covers 14 residues. The junction had 2 bases not matched to a gene; V was cut back by 0 bases and J by 4 bases. Germline CDR1 MNHEY, CDR2 SVGAGI. CDR3 sequence (DNA): TGTGCCAGCAGTTACTCGTCAGGGGGCTATGGCTACACCTTC. Translated: CASSYSSGGYGYTF.

The rearrangement links TRBV28 to TRBJ1-6; D gene uncertain. The CDR3 contains 14 residues. Trimming took 3 bases from V and 9 from J, leaving 12 bases between them. The germline CDR1 and CDR2 sequences are MDHEN and SYDVKM. CDR3 bases: TGTGCCAGCAGTTTTGACGGAGCGGGTTCACCCCTCCACTTT. It encodes CASSFDGAGSPLHF.

The CDR3 DNA follows: TGTGCCAGTAGGTCTCGGAGCAGCTCCTACGAGCAGTACTTC. Translation gives CASRSRSSSYEQYF. The J gene is TRBJ2-7, the V gene TRBV19; the D is unclear. The germline V gene has CDR1 LNHDA and CDR2 SQIVND (reference sequence). The CDR3 length is 14 residues. With 6 bases removed from V and 0 bases from J, the gap between germline ends came to 12 bases.

This rearrangement joins TRBV7-8 to TRBJ1-2; D is unclear. V lost 2 bases and J lost 2, with 12 bases in between. Germline values: CDR1 SGHVS, CDR2 FQNEAQ. This CDR3 contains 15 residues. The CDR3 DNA reads as TGTGCCAGCAGCTTAACGTTCGGAGCGAACTATGGCTACACCTTC. It codes for CASSLTFGANYGYTF. The full variable domain, in which reference TRBV7-8 and TRBJ1-2 provide the parts outside the CDR3, is GAGVSQSPRYKVAKRGQDVALRCDPISGHVSLFWYQQALGQGPEFLTYFQNEAQLDKSGLPSDRFFAERPEGSVSTLKIQRTQQEDSAVYLCASSLTFGANYGYTFGSGTRLTVV.

The chain recombines TRBV7-2 with TRBJ2-4, with 7 bases that match TRBD1. From germline, CDR1 is SGHTA and CDR2 FQGNSA. The CDR3 has 18 amino acids. Trimming at V came to 2 bases and at J to 1 base, leaving 11 bases not matched to a gene. This chain's CDR3 is CASSLRQGRMSAKNIQYF. The CDR3 DNA is TGTGCCAGCAGCTTACGACAGGGTAGGATGTCGGCCAAAAACATTCAGTACTTC. The full variable domain, rest sourced from reference TRBV7-2 and TRBJ2-4, is GAGVSQSPSNKVTEKGKDVELRCDPISGHTALYWYRQSLGQGLEFLIYFQGNSAPDKSGLPSDRFSAERTGGSVSTLTIQRTQQEDSAVYLCASSLRQGRMSAKNIQYFGAGTRLSVL.

The J gene is TRBJ1-6, the V gene TRBV28; D is uncertain. Trimming left V 9 bases short and J 6 bases short, with 9 bases between. Germline V gene data show CDR1 as MDHEN and CDR2 as SYDVKM. The CDR3 consists of 12 residues. The CDR3 loop reads CASEVANSPLHF. DNA of the CDR3: TGTGCCAGTGAAGTTGCTAATTCACCCCTCCACTTT.

The genes are TRBV7-2 and TRBJ2-2; D unresolved. The CDR3 length is 15 residues. V was pared by 1 base and J by 1 base, with 7 bases between. Per the germline V gene, CDR1 is SGHTA and CDR2 is FQGNSA. The CDR3: CASSLEAVNTGELFF. In DNA form, the CDR3 reads TGTGCCAGCAGCTTAGAAGCTGTGAACACCGGGGAGCTGTTTTTT. Variable domain in full (rest from reference TRBV7-2 and TRBJ2-2): GAGVSQSPSNKVTEKGKDVELRCDPISGHTALYWYRQSLGQGLEFLIYFQGNSAPDKSGLPSDRFSAERTGGSVSTLTIQRTQQEDSAVYLCASSLEAVNTGELFFGEGSRLTVL.

This chain connects TRBV27 to TRBJ2-1; D gene unclear. The CDR3 runs to 14 residues. Germline values: CDR1 MNHEY, CDR2 SMNVEV (reference sequence). V lost 5 bases to trimming and J lost 6 bases, with 14 bases between them. Here the CDR3 DNA reads TGTGCCAGCAGTCAATCGAGAGTGGGCAATGAGCAGTTCTTC. It yields the protein CASSQSRVGNEQFF.

This chain links TRBV9 with TRBJ2-2; D possibly corresponds to TRBD1 (6 bases). The V gene's germline CDR1 is SGDLS and CDR2 YYNGEE. Trimming stripped 0 bases from V and 5 bases from J, with 20 bases between. CDR3 size: 18 residues. CDR3 region: CASSVASLGGVGTGELFF. For the CDR3, the DNA is TGTGCCAGCAGCGTAGCGTCCCTAGGGGGAGTCGGTACCGGGGAGCTGTTTTTT.

The count of this clone is one. The conserved phenylalanine or tryptophan is not found at the CDR3 terminus, so this likely reflects a read error. DNA of the CDR3: TGTGCCAGCAGCTTAAGGGTGGGACAGGGGGATCAGCCCCAGCATTCT. It codes for CASSLRVGQGDQPQHS. The genes are TRBV7-2 and TRBJ1-5, with 11 bases identical to TRBD1. Germline-derived CDR1 and CDR2 are SGHTA and FQGNSA. The CDR3 loop spans 16 amino acids. Trimming at V came to 2 bases and at J to 5 bases, leaving 5 bases not matched to a gene.

This chain links TRBV5-1 with TRBJ2-1; TRBD2 matches at 12 bases. Germline lookup yields CDR1 SGHRS and CDR2 YFSETQ. J lost 6 bases, V lost 3 bases, and 7 bases had no gene match. The CDR3 loop spans 16 amino acids. This chain's CDR3 is CASSSELAGGLNEQFF. As DNA, the CDR3 is TGCGCCAGCAGCTCAGAGCTAGCGGGGGGGCTCAATGAGCAGTTCTTC. The variable domain in full, with the rest retrieved from reference TRBV5-1 and TRBJ2-1, is KAGVTQTPRYLIKTRGQQVTLSCSPISGHRSVSWYQQTPGQGLQFLFEYFSETQRNKGNFPGRFSGRQFSNSRSEMNVSTLELGDSALYLCASSSELAGGLNEQFFGPGTRLTVL.

This chain links TRBV11-3 with TRBJ2-7, with 9 bases identical to TRBD1. Germline loops: CDR1 SGHNT, CDR2 YENEEA. V trimming: 5 bases; J trimming: 5 bases; junction bases outside the gene matches: 4. The CDR3 totals 13 residues. The CDR3 spells CASSLQGAHEQYF. In DNA, the CDR3 is TGTGCCAGCAGCCTACAGGGGGCCCACGAGCAGTACTTC.

The V and J genes are TRBV28 and TRBJ2-3; 12 bases agree with TRBD2. The V and J ends lost 5 bases and 4 bases, in that order; junction bases with no gene match: 4. CDR1 is MDHEN, CDR2 SYDVKM, per germline. The length of the CDR3 is 15 residues. DNA of the CDR3: TGTGCCAGCAGTAGGCTAGCGGGGGGGGCAGATACGCAGTATTTT. Translation gives CASSRLAGGADTQYF.

CDR3 in amino acids: CASSSGGTDTEAFF. DNA of the CDR3: TGTGCCAGCAGCTCCGGAGGGACGGACACTGAAGCTTTCTTT. V is TRBV11-2 and J is TRBJ1-1; a possible D gene is TRBD1 (5 bases). Trimming shortened V by 4 bases and J by 3 bases, and 12 bases separated the two germline ends. The CDR3 consists of 14 residues. Germline V lookup: CDR1 SGHAT, CDR2 FQNNGV.

The rearrangement links TRBV7-2 to TRBJ2-3; no clear D gene. This CDR3 contains 12 residues. Trimming left V 2 bases short and J 2 bases short, with 2 bases between. Germline loops: CDR1 SGHTA, CDR2 FQGNSA. The CDR3 coding sequence is TGTGCCAGCAGCTTAATCACAGATACGCAGTATTTT. Encoded protein: CASSLITDTQYF.

This chain connects TRBV4-1 to TRBJ1-1, with TRBD1 matching 8 bases. Germline V gene sequence: CDR1 MGHRA, CDR2 YSYEKL. CDR3 length: 15 amino acids. V lost 2 bases, J lost 0 bases, and 2 bases stayed unmatched. In DNA form, the CDR3 reads TGCGCCAGCAGCCAACAGGGGGCCGTGAACACTGAAGCTTTCTTT. It yields the protein CASSQQGAVNTEAFF.

This clone was observed a few times. The J gene is TRBJ2-3, the V gene TRBV9, with TRBD1 matching over 9 bases. The germline V gene has CDR1 SGDLS and CDR2 YYNGEE. The V gene end was trimmed by 4 bases and the J gene end by 2 bases; junction bases not matched to a gene: 8. CDR3 length: 16 amino acids. CDR3 DNA sequence: TGTGCCAGCAGCCCCTTCGGGACAGGGTCCACAGATACGCAGTATTTT. Translated: CASSPFGTGSTDTQYF.

The chain couples TRBV2 to TRBJ2-7, with 8 bases identical to TRBD2. The CDR3 runs 15 residues. The V segment lost 6 bases and the J segment 2 bases; nucleotides outside the gene matches: 9. CDR1 SNHLY and CDR2 FYNNEI come from the germline V gene. CDR3: CASRSSGGQPYEQYF. The CDR3 DNA reads as TGTGCCAGCAGATCAAGCGGGGGCCAGCCCTACGAGCAGTACTTC.

This chain joins TRBV19 and TRBJ2-5, with 13 bases matching TRBD2. The CDR3 is 18 amino acids. Trimming cost V 5 bases and J 0 bases; bases outside gene matches: 9. The germline V gene has CDR1 LNHDA and CDR2 SQIVND (reference sequence). CDR3 region: CASSPGLAGATNQETQYF. As DNA, the CDR3 is TGTGCCAGTAGTCCAGGACTAGCGGGAGCCACCAACCAAGAGACCCAGTACTTC. Using reference TRBV19 and TRBJ2-5 for the parts outside the CDR3, the full variable domain is DGGITQSPKYLFRKEGQNVTLSCEQNLNHDAMYWYRQDPGQGLRLIYYSQIVNDFQKGDIAEGYSVSREKKESFPLTVTSAQKNPTAFYLCASSPGLAGATNQETQYFGPGTRLLVL.

The V and J genes are TRBV28 and TRBJ1-5; D call uncertain. V lost 4 bases and J 6 bases, leaving 13 bases between the germline ends. Looked up from germline, CDR1 is MDHEN and CDR2 is SYDVKM. This CDR3 comprises 14 residues. The CDR3: CASSSDPSGQPQHF. The CDR3 bases are TGTGCCAGCAGTTCGGACCCCTCTGGTCAGCCCCAGCATTTT.

V usage is TRBV5-1 and J usage is TRBJ2-1; possibly TRBD1 for D (6 bases). The ends were cut back, 3 bases at V and 7 bases at J, with 8 bases in the middle. The germline CDR1 and CDR2 sequences are SGHRS and YFSETQ. CDR3 length: 12 residues. For the CDR3, the DNA is TGCGCCAGCAGCTCCGACAGGAATGAGCAGTTCTTC. Translating gives CASSSDRNEQFF.